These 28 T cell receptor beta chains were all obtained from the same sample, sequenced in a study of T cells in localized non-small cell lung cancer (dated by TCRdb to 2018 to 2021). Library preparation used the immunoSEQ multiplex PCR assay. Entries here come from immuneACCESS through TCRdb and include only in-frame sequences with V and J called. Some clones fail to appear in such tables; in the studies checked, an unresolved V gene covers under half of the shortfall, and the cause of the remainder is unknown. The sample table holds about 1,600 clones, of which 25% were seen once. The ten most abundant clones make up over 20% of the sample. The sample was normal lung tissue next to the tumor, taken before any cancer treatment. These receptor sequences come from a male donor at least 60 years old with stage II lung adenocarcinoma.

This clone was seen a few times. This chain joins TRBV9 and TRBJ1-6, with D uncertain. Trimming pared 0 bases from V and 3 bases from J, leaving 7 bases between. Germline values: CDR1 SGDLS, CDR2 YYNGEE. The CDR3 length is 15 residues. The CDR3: CASSVGRSYNSPLHF. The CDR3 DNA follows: TGTGCCAGCAGCGTAGGACGCAGCTATAATTCACCCCTCCACTTT.

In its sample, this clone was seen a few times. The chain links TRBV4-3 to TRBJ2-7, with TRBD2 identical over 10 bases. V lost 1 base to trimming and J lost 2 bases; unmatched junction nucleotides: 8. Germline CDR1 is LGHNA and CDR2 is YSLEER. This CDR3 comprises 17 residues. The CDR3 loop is CASSQGEAGGNPYEQYF. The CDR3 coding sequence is TGCGCCAGCAGCCAAGGGGAAGCGGGGGGGAATCCCTACGAGCAGTACTTC.

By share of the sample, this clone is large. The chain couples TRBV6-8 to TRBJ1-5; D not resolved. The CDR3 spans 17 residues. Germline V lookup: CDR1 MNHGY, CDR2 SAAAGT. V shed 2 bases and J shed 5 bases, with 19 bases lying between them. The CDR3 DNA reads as TGTGCCAGCAGTTACGATTCGAAGGGCTCCGTGGATCAGCCCCAGCATTTT. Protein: CASSYDSKGSVDQPQHF.

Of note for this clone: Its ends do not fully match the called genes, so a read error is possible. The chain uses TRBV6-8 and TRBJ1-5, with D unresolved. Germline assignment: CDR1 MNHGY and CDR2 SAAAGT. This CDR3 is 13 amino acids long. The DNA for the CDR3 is TGTGCCATCAGTCCGGAGGGAAATCAGCCCCAGCATTTT. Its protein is CAISPEGNQPQHF.

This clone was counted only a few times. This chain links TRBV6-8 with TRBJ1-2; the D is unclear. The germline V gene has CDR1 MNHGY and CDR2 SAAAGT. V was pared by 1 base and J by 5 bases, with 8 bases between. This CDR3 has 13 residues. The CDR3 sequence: CASSYLPEYGYTF. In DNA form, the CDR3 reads TGTGCCAGCAGTTACTTACCTGAGTATGGCTACACCTTC.

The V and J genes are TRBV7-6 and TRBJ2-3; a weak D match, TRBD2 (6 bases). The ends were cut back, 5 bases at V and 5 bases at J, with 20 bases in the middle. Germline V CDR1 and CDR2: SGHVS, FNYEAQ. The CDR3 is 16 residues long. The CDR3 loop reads CASSREATRGIDTQYF. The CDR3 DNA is TGTGCCAGCAGCCGCGAGGCAACACGGGGGATAGATACGCAGTATTTT.

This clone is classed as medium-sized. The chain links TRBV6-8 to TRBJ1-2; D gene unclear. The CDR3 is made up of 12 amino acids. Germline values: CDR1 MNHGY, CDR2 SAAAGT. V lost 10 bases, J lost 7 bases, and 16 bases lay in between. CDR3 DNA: TGTGCCACCGCTATAGGCCCTAGTGGCTACACCTTC. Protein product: CATAIGPSGYTF.

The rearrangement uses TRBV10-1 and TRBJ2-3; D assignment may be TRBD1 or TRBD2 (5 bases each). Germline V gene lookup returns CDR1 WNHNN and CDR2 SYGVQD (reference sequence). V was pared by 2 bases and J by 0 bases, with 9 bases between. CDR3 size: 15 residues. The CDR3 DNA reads TGCGCCAGCAGTGAGGGGACGGCCAGCACAGATACGCAGTATTTT. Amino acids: CASSEGTASTDTQYF.

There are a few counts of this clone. Here the CDR3 reads CASSKPGGSLGGYTF. In DNA form, the CDR3 reads TGTGCCAGCAGTAAGCCAGGGGGCTCCTTGGGAGGCTACACCTTC. The chain recombines TRBV6-8 with TRBJ1-2; 8 positions agree with TRBD1. The CDR3 consists of 15 residues. Germline V CDR1 and CDR2: MNHGY, SAAAGT. The junction had 13 bases not matched to a gene; V was cut back by 5 bases and J by 8 bases.

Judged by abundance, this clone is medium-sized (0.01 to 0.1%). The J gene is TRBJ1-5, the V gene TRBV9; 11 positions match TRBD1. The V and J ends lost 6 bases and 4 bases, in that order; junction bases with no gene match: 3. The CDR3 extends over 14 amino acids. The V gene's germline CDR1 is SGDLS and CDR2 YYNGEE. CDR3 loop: CASTGTGGNQPQHF. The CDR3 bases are TGTGCCAGCACCGGGACAGGGGGAAATCAGCCCCAGCATTTT.

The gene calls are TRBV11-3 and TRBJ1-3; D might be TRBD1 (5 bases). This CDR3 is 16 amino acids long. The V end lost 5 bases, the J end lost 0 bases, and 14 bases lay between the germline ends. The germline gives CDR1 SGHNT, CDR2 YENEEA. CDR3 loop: CASSRDSGGSGNTIYF. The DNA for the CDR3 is TGTGCCAGCAGCCGCGATTCTGGGGGCTCTGGAAACACCATATATTTT. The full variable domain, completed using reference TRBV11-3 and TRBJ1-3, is EAGVVQSPRYKIIEKKQPVAFWCNPISGHNTLYWYLQNLGQGPELLIRYENEEAVDDSQLPKDRFSAERLKGVDSTLKIQPAELGDSAVYLCASSRDSGGSGNTIYFGEGSWLTVV.

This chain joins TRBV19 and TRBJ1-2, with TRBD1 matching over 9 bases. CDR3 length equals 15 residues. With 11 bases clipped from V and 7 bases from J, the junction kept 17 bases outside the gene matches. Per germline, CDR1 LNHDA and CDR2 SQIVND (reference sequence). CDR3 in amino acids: CAGPPRRDREAGYTF. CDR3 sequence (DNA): TGTGCCGGCCCGCCTAGGAGGGACAGGGAAGCTGGCTACACCTTC.

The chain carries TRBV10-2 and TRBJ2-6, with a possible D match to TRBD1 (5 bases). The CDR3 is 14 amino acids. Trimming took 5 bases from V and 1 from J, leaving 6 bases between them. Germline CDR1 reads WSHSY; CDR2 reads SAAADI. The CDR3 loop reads CASSPGSGANVLTF. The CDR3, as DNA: TGCGCCAGCAGTCCAGGGTCTGGGGCCAACGTCCTGACTTTC.

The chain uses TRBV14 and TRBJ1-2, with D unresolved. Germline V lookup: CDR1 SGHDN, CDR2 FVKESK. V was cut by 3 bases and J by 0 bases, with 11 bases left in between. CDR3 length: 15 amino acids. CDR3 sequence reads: CASSQLGPANYGYTF. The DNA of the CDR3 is TGTGCCAGCAGCCAGTTGGGTCCAGCTAACTATGGCTACACCTTC.

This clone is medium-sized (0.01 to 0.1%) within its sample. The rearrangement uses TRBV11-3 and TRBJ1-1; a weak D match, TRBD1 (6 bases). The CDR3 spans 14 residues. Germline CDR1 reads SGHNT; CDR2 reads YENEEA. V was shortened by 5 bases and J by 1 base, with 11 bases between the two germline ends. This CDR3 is CASSQPGQNTEAFF. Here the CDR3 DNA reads TGTGCCAGCAGCCAACCGGGACAGAACACTGAAGCTTTCTTT.

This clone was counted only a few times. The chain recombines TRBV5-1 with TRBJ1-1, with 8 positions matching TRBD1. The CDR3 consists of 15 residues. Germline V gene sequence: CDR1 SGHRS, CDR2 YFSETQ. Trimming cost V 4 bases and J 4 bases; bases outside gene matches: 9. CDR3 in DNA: TGCGCCAGCAGCCCCGGACAGGGAATAAGCACTGAAGCTTTCTTT. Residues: CASSPGQGISTEAFF.

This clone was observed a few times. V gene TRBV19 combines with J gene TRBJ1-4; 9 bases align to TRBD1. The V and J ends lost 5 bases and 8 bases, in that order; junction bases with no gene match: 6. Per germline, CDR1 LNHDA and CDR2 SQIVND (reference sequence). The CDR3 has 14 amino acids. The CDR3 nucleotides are TGTGCCAGTAGTCCGACAGGGGGGAAAGAAAAACTGTTTTTT. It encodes CASSPTGGKEKLFF.

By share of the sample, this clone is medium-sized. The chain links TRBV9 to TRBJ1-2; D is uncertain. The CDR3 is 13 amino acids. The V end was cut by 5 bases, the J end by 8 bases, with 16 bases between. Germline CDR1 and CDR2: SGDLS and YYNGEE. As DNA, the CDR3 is TGTGCCAGCAGTGAAGCATGGGTCAGGGGCTACACCTTC. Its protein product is CASSEAWVRGYTF. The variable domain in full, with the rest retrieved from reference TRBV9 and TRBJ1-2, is DSGVTQTPKHLITATGQRVTLRCSPRSGDLSVYWYQQSLDQGLQFLIQYYNGEERAKGNILERFSAQQFPDLHSELNLSSLELGDSALYFCASSEAWVRGYTFGSGTRLTVV.

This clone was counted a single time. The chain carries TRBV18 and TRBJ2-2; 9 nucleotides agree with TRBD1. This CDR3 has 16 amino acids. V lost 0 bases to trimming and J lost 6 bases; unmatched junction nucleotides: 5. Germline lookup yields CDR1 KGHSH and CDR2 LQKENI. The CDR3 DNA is TGTGCCAGCTCACCACCCGGGACAGGGATTGCCGGGGAGCTGTTTTTT. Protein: CASSPPGTGIAGELFF.

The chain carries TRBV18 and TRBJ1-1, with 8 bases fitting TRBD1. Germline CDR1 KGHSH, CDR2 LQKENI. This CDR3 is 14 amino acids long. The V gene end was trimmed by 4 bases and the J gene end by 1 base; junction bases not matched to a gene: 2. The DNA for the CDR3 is TGTGCCAGCTCACTCGGACAGGGGAACACTGAAGCTTTCTTT. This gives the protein CASSLGQGNTEAFF.

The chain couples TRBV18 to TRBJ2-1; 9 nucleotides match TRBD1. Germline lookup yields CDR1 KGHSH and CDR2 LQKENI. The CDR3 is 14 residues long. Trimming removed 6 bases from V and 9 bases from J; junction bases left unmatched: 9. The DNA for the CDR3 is TGTGCCAGCTCTCCCGGGACAGGGCTTAGTGAGCAGTTCTTC. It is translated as CASSPGTGLSEQFF.

The chain's CDR3 is CASSLSMNTEAFF. In DNA form, the CDR3 reads TGTGCCAGCAGCCTATCTATGAACACTGAAGCTTTCTTT. J is TRBJ1-1 and V is TRBV14; D uncertain. CDR1 and CDR2 (germline): SGHDN, FVKESK. The CDR3 is 13 residues long. V lost 4 bases and J 0 bases, leaving 6 bases between the germline ends.

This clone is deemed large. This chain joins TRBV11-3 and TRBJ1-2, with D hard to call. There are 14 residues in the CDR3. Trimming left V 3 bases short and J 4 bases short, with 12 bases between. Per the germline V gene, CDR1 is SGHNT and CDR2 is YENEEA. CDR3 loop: CASSFSNRGYGYTF. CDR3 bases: TGTGCCAGCAGCTTTTCGAACCGGGGCTATGGCTACACCTTC.

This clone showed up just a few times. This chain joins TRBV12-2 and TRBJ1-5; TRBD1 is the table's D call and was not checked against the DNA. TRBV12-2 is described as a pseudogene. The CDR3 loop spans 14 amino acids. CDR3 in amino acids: CASGPYLSNQPQHF. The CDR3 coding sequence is TGTGCCAGTGGGCCCTACCTTAGCAATCAGCCCCAGCATTTT.

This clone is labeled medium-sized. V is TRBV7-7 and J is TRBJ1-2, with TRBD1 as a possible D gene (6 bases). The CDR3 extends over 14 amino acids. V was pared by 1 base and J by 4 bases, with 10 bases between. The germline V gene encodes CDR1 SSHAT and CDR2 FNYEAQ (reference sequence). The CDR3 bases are TGTGCCAGCAGCTTAGAGGACAGATTCTATGGCTACACCTTC. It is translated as CASSLEDRFYGYTF.

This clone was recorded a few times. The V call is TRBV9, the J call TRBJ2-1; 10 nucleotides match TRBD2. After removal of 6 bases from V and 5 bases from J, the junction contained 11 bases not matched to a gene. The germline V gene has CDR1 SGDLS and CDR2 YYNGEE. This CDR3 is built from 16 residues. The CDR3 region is CASTEPLAGDHNEQFF. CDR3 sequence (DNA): TGTGCCAGCACCGAACCCCTAGCGGGGGATCACAATGAGCAGTTCTTC. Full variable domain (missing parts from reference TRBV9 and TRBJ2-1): DSGVTQTPKHLITATGQRVTLRCSPRSGDLSVYWYQQSLDQGLQFLIQYYNGEERAKGNILERFSAQQFPDLHSELNLSSLELGDSALYFCASTEPLAGDHNEQFFGPGTRLTVL.

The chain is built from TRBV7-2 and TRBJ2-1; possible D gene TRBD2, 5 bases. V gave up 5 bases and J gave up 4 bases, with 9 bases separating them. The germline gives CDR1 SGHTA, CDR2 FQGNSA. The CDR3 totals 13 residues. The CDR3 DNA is TGTGCCAGCAGCGAACCGGGGTACAATGAGCAGTTCTTC. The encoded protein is CASSEPGYNEQFF. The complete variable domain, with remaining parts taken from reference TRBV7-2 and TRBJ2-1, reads GAGVSQSPSNKVTEKGKDVELRCDPISGHTALYWYRQSLGQGLEFLIYFQGNSAPDKSGLPSDRFSAERTGGSVSTLTIQRTQQEDSAVYLCASSEPGYNEQFFGPGTRLTVL.

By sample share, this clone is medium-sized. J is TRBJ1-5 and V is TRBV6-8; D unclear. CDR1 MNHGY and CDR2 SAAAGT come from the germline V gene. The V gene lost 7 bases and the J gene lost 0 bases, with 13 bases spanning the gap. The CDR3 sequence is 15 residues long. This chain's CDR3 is CASTPRGYSNQPQHF. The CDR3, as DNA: TGTGCCAGCACCCCGCGAGGTTATAGCAATCAGCCCCAGCATTTT.